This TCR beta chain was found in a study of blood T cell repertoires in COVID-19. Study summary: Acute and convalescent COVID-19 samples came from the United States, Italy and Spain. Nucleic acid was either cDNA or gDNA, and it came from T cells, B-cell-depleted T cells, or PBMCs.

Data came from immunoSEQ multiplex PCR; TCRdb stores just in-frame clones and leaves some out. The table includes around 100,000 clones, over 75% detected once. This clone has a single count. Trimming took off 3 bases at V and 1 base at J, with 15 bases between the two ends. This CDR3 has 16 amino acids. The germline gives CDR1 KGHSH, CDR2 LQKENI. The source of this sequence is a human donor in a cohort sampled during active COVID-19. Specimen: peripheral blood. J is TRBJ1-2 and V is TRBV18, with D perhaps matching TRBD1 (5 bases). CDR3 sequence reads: CASSPTFQGDNYGYTF. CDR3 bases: TGTGCCAGCTCACCCACATTTCAAGGGGATAACTATGGCTACACCTTC.